This paragraph reports one TCR beta chain. The antigen is unknown. Trimming stripped 0 bases from V and 3 bases from J, with 11 bases between. Germline-derived CDR1 and CDR2 are MDHEN and SYDVKM. The CDR3 runs 15 residues. The data are from a study of cytomegalovirus exposure and HLA in healthy donors. Notes on the study in general: Across donors, presence/absence analyses took sequencing depth to be roughly uniform.

The study ran its PCR with 60 Vbeta and 13 Jbeta primers. Repertoires were generated with immunoSEQ multiplex PCR, while TCRdb's copy carries only in-frame clones and drops some. The repertoire holds approximately 100,000 clones, with roughly 69% as singletons. The material sequenced was PBMCs. The chain is built from TRBV28 and TRBJ1-1; perhaps TRBD1 as D (6 bases). The TCR was taken from a man aged 50 to 60 in good health and CMV-seropositive. Written as DNA, the CDR3 is TGTGCCAGCAGTTTATGGGGGGGGGCGCACACTGAAGCTTTCTTT. Translation: CASSLWGGAHTEAFF.